This TCR beta chain was observed in a study of T cell changes during pregnancy in multiple sclerosis. The CDR3 spans 12 residues. The V gene lost 2 bases and the J gene lost 6 bases, with 7 bases spanning the gap. Germline V lookup: CDR1 SEHNR, CDR2 FQNEAQ (reference sequence). Method: immunoSEQ multiplex PCR; TCRdb's copy keeps in-frame clones and lacks some. The table records 75,000 to 95,000 clones, more than 70% of them present only once. This specimen consisted of peripheral blood, obtained in the first trimester of pregnancy. This receptor was obtained from a female donor in good health, enrolled as a control in a pregnancy study. The chain has TRBV7-9 and TRBJ1-2, with D perhaps TRBD1 (5 bases). CDR3 in amino acids: CASSLFRDGYTF. CDR3 coding DNA: TGTGCCAGCAGCTTATTCAGGGATGGCTACACCTTC.